The clone carrying this TCR beta chain showed up just once. Assay: immunoSEQ multiplex PCR; the TCRdb copy retains only in-frame clones and omits some. This table has about 69,000 clones, about 91% appearing once. These data come from a study of T cell changes during pregnancy in multiple sclerosis. Germline assignment: CDR1 SEHNR and CDR2 FQNEAQ (reference sequence). There are 14 residues in the CDR3. The trim removed 1 base at V and 8 bases at J, leaving 6 bases unmatched. V and J are TRBV7-9 and TRBJ1-2, with TRBD1 identical over 8 bases. The source is a female donor in good health, enrolled as a control in a pregnancy study. Source: CD4+ T cells from peripheral blood mononuclear cells, taken in the third trimester of pregnancy. The CDR3 DNA is TGTGCCAGCAGCTTAGGACAGGGGATGGGAGGCTACACCTTC. Translating it yields CASSLGQGMGGYTF.